The rows below give T cell receptor beta chains drawn from one sample of a study of shared T cell receptors in the human thymus. Libraries were prepared by immunoSEQ multiplex PCR; TCRdb keeps only in-frame clonotypes and omits some of them. The data show hundreds of thousands of clones, 70% to 80% seen once. The same data also went into a second study, on human thymus T cells.

Sequences were obtained from thymocytes. The receptors shown here come from a boy in the first two years of life with a congenital heart defect. The CDR3 runs from the conserved cysteine through the conserved F or W. A D gene is named only where the DNA matches it firmly. Some rows have no size entry. The others give once, few or many, or a class for an expanded clone.

abundance	v_gene	d_gene	j_gene	CDR3aa	CDR3nt
.	TRBV2	TRBD1	TRBJ2-4	CASRRDSNPSVKNIQYF	TGTGCCAGCAGGAGGGACAGCAACCCATCAGTAAAAAACATTCAGTACTTC
.	TRBV5-1	TRBD2	TRBJ2-3	CASSQGLAGYGTDTQYF	TGCGCCAGCAGCCAGGGACTAGCGGGATACGGCACAGATACGCAGTATTTT
once	TRBV29-1	TRBD1	TRBJ2-1	CSVECGQGNYNEQFF	TGCAGCGTTGAATGTGGACAGGGGAACTACAATGAGCAGTTCTTC
.	TRBV30	TRBD1	TRBJ1-2	CAWDYPGGGSNYGYTF	TGTGCCTGGGATTACCCCGGAGGGGGCTCTAACTATGGCTACACCTTC
.	TRBV5-5	TRBD2	TRBJ2-5	CASSFGRVGPPGLWETQYF	TGTGCCAGCAGCTTCGGTAGGGTAGGGCCTCCGGGACTATGGGAGACCCAGTACTTC
.	TRBV25-1	.	TRBJ1-1	CASSDDFPGSEDTEAFF	TGTGCCAGCAGTGATGATTTTCCGGGTTCGGAGGACACTGAAGCTTTCTTT
.	TRBV14	.	TRBJ1-3	CASSRGQSFGNTIYF	TGTGCCAGCAGCCGTGGACAGTCCTTTGGAAACACCATATATTTT
.	TRBV5-3	TRBD1	TRBJ2-5	CARSRKGQGIQETQYF	TGTGCCAGAAGCAGAAAAGGACAGGGGATCCAAGAGACCCAGTACTTC
.	TRBV11-2	.	TRBJ2-2	CASSLLVGELFF	TGTGCCAGCAGCTTACTAGTGGGGGAGCTGTTTTTT
.	TRBV29-1	TRBD1	TRBJ2-1	CSGRDRGLGSGRRGVQEQFF	TGCAGCGGCCGGGACAGGGGGCTGGGTAGCGGGAGGAGGGGGGTCCAAGAGCAGTTCTTC
.	TRBV25-1	TRBD2	TRBJ2-1	CASSANGRADEQFF	TGTGCCAGCAGTGCAAACGGGAGGGCGGATGAGCAGTTCTTC